These T cell receptor beta chains were read from a single sample in a study of CD8 T cells in Susac syndrome. TCRdb re-called the immunoSEQ multiplex PCR reads through MiXCR, storing one row per CDR3 protein. The sample consists of approximately 190,000 distinct CDR3 sequences, 90% to 95% of them appearing once. Source material: CD4+ T cells from PBMCs. Receptor source: a human donor with Susac syndrome. Both conserved end residues are part of each CDR3. D genes are given only for firm matches. Size is omitted from some rows. Given values are once, few, many or a class for expanded clones.

j_gene | len | d_gene | v_gene | abundance | CDR3aa | CDR3nt
TRBJ2-1 | 14 | NA | TRBV24-1 | NA | CATSDSGRNNEQFF | TGTGCCACCAGTGATTCGGGACGGAACAATGAGCAGTTCTTC
TRBJ1-1 | 13 | NA | TRBV14 | NA | CASSQDHRFEAFF | TGTGCCAGCAGCCAAGATCACCGATTCGAAGCTTTCTTT
TRBJ1-2 | 14 | NA | TRBV30 | NA | CAWSGPGGNYGYTF | TGTGCCTGGAGTGGTCCCGGAGGCAACTATGGCTACACCTTC
TRBJ2-5 | 15 | TRBD1 | TRBV4-1 | NA | CASSPGTGDVETQYF | TGCGCCAGCAGCCCCGGGACAGGGGATGTTGAGACCCAGTACTTC
TRBJ1-5 | 15 | NA | TRBV19 | NA | CASNRGGSGNQPQHF | TGTGCCAGCAACCGGGGAGGGTCGGGCAATCAGCCCCAGCATTTT
TRBJ2-7 | 14 | TRBD2 | TRBV18 | once | CASSPQRERYEQYF | TGTGCCAGCTCACCACAGCGGGAACGTTACGAGCAGTACTTC
TRBJ1-1 | 15 | TRBD1 | TRBV5-1 | NA | CASSLTGVGNTEAFF | TGCGCCAGCAGCTTGACAGGGGTAGGGAACACTGAAGCTTTCTTT
TRBJ2-1 | 14 | NA | TRBV18 | NA | CASSPNGNDNEQFF | TGTGCCAGCTCACCCAACGGGAACGACAATGAGCAGTTCTTC
TRBJ1-4 | 14 | NA | TRBV12-3/TRBV12-4 | NA | CASSSGVTNEKLFF | TGTGCCAGCAGTTCAGGGGTTACTAATGAAAAACTGTTTTTT
TRBJ1-2 | 16 | TRBD1 | TRBV7-3 | NA | CASSIKGQGVDYGYTF | TGTGCCAGCAGCATAAAGGGACAGGGGGTAGACTATGGCTACACCTTC
TRBJ2-1 | 18 | NA | TRBV9 | NA | CASSLRGWGGPLYNEQFF | TGTGCCAGCAGCCTCCGAGGGTGGGGCGGTCCGCTCTACAATGAGCAGTTCTTC
TRBJ1-5 | 14 | NA | TRBV7-9 | NA | CASRPDGSNQPQHF | TGTGCCAGCAGACCAGACGGAAGTAATCAGCCCCAGCATTTT
TRBJ1-5 | 15 | TRBD1 | TRBV28 | NA | CASSTGQGASQPQHF | TGTGCCAGCAGCACGGGACAGGGGGCGAGTCAGCCCCAGCATTTT
TRBJ2-2 | 16 | TRBD2 | TRBV20-1 | once | CSARGLADSNTGELFF | TGCAGTGCTAGGGGACTAGCTGATTCGAACACCGGGGAGCTGTTTTTT
TRBJ2-7 | 15 | TRBD1 | TRBV10-3 | NA | CAISEEGQGSYEQYF | TGTGCCATCAGTGAGGAGGGACAGGGTTCCTACGAGCAGTACTTC
TRBJ1-5 | 14 | NA | TRBV24-1 | NA | CATSDGPKNQPQHF | TGTGCCACCAGTGATGGGCCGAAAAATCAGCCCCAGCATTTT
TRBJ1-5 | 16 | NA | TRBV4-3 | NA | CASSHDWGNNNQPQHF | TGCGCCAGCAGCCATGATTGGGGGAATAACAATCAGCCCCAGCATTTT
TRBJ1-2 | 19 | TRBD1 | TRBV20-1 | NA | CSANLDRGLLIPQGYGYTF | TGCAGTGCTAATTTAGACAGGGGGCTATTGATACCTCAAGGCTATGGCTACACCTTC
TRBJ1-2 | 14 | TRBD1 | TRBV9 | few | CASSSGQGPYGYTF | TGTGCCAGCAGCTCCGGACAGGGTCCTTATGGCTACACCTTC
TRBJ2-1 | 12 | TRBD2 | TRBV7-2 | NA | CASSRTRNEQFF | TGTGCCAGCAGCCGGACTAGAAATGAGCAGTTCTTC
TRBJ1-2 | 12 | TRBD1 | TRBV16 | NA | CASSQDRDRANF | TGTGCCAGCAGCCAGGACCGGGACAGGGCCAACTTC
TRBJ2-6 | 16 | NA | TRBV5-1 | NA | CASSLEKTSGANVLTF | TGCGCCAGCAGCTTGGAGAAGACCTCTGGGGCCAACGTCCTGACTTTC
TRBJ2-5 | 13 | NA | TRBV20-1 | once | CSASQTGAETQYF | TGCAGTGCTAGTCAAACGGGAGCGGAGACCCAGTACTTC
TRBJ1-1 | 11 | NA | TRBV10-3 | NA | CAVGSETEAFF | TGTGCCGTCGGCAGCGAGACTGAAGCTTTCTTT
TRBJ2-3 | 13 | NA | TRBV29-1 | NA | CSVEEFGTDTQYF | TGCAGCGTTGAAGAGTTTGGAACTGATACGCAGTATTTT
TRBJ1-5 | 14 | NA | TRBV20-1 | NA | CSARRRDNNQPQHF | TGCAGTGCTAGGCGGAGGGATAACAATCAGCCCCAGCATTTT
TRBJ2-1 | 11 | NA | TRBV7-9 | NA | CASSLPNEQFF | TGTGCCAGCAGCTTACCCAATGAGCAGTTCTTC
TRBJ1-2 | 14 | TRBD1 | TRBV6-1 | NA | CASSEAGQGTGYTF | TGTGCCAGCAGTGAAGCGGGACAGGGGACTGGCTACACCTTC
TRBJ2-7 | 16 | NA | TRBV5-5 | NA | CASSFSQQVNSYEQYF | TGTGCCAGCAGCTTCTCCCAACAGGTTAACTCCTACGAGCAGTACTTC
TRBJ1-5 | 17 | NA | TRBV7-9 | NA | CASSLASLGEGNQPQHF | TGTGCCAGCAGCTTAGCGTCCCTAGGGGAGGGCAATCAGCCCCAGCATTTT
TRBJ2-5 | 17 | TRBD2 | TRBV4-1 | NA | CASSPKVPAGGLETQYF | TGCGCCAGCAGCCCCAAGGTTCCAGCGGGGGGGCTAGAGACCCAGTACTTC
TRBJ1-2 | 14 | NA | TRBV4-2 | NA | CASSQDRGFVGYTF | TGTGCCAGCAGCCAAGACAGGGGTTTCGTTGGCTACACCTTC
TRBJ2-2 | 13 | NA | TRBV28 | NA | CASSPPETGELFF | TGTGCCAGCAGCCCCCCCGAGACCGGGGAGCTGTTTTTT
TRBJ1-3 | 15 | NA | TRBV12-3/TRBV12-4 | NA | CASSLAHGFGNTIYF | TGTGCCAGCAGTTTAGCGCACGGGTTTGGAAACACCATATATTTT
TRBJ2-7 | 13 | NA | TRBV11-3 | NA | CASSLGSEYEQYF | TGTGCCAGCAGCTTAGGTTCTGAATACGAGCAGTACTTC
TRBJ1-1 | 16 | TRBD1 | TRBV13 | NA | CASSSRDRGLSTEAFF | TGTGCCAGCAGCAGCCGGGACAGGGGCTTAAGCACTGAAGCTTTCTTT
TRBJ2-7 | 15 | TRBD1 | TRBV18 | NA | CASSLAGTGNYEQYF | TGTGCCAGCTCACTCGCCGGGACAGGGAACTACGAGCAGTACTTC
TRBJ2-5 | 15 | TRBD2 | TRBV5-1 | NA | CASSIGTSGQETQYF | TGCGCCAGCAGCATAGGGACTAGCGGGCAAGAGACCCAGTACTTC
TRBJ2-1 | 15 | NA | TRBV4-2 | NA | CASSPATLLYNEQFF | TGTGCCAGCAGCCCTGCCACTCTGCTTTACAATGAGCAGTTCTTC
TRBJ1-1 | 10 | TRBD1 | TRBV6-1 | NA | CASRTGKSFF | TGTGCCAGCAGGACAGGGAAATCTTTCTTT
TRBJ2-1 | 14 | NA | TRBV18 | NA | CASSYSSNDNEQFF | TGTGCCAGCTCATACAGTTCTAACGACAATGAGCAGTTCTTC
TRBJ2-1 | 11 | NA | TRBV6-2/TRBV6-3 | NA | CASSPENEQFF | TGTGCCAGCAGCCCCGAAAATGAGCAGTTCTTC
TRBJ2-3 | 15 | NA | TRBV2 | NA | CASVRGYPSTDTQYF | TGTGCCAGCGTTCGGGGCTATCCTAGCACAGATACGCAGTATTTT
TRBJ2-7 | 14 | NA | TRBV2 | NA | CASKGGHSSYEQYF | TGTGCCAGCAAGGGGGGACATAGCTCCTACGAGCAGTACTTC
TRBJ1-2 | 14 | NA | TRBV15 | NA | CATSRVSADYGYTF | TGTGCCACCAGCAGAGTTTCGGCAGACTATGGCTACACCTTC
TRBJ2-3 | 12 | NA | TRBV20-1 | NA | CSGLANTDTQYF | TGCAGTGGTTTGGCAAACACAGATACGCAGTATTTT
TRBJ2-2 | 11 | NA | TRBV4-1 | NA | CASSITGELFF | TGCGCCAGCAGCATCACCGGGGAGCTGTTTTTT
TRBJ2-4 | 17 | NA | TRBV4-1 | once | CASSQPREALAKNIQYF | TGCGCCAGCAGCCAACCTCGGGAAGCTCTAGCCAAAAACATTCAGTACTTC
TRBJ1-1 | 14 | NA | TRBV20-1 | NA | CSARDGGQNTEAFF | TGCAGTGCTAGAGATGGGGGACAGAACACTGAAGCTTTCTTT
TRBJ2-3 | 17 | NA | TRBV3-1 | NA | CASSQERQGLGTDTQYF | TGTGCCAGCAGCCAAGAACGGCAGGGGCTTGGCACAGATACGCAGTATTTT
TRBJ2-3 | 16 | NA | TRBV6-6 | NA | CASSYPFEIVQDTQYF | TGTGCCAGCAGTTACCCATTCGAGATTGTCCAAGATACGCAGTATTTT
TRBJ1-1 | 12 | NA | TRBV6-1 | few | CASGIGNTEAFF | TGTGCCAGCGGCATTGGGAACACTGAAGCTTTCTTT
TRBJ1-1 | 12 | NA | TRBV19 | NA | CASDDRNTEAFF | TGTGCCAGCGACGACCGGAACACTGAAGCTTTCTTT
TRBJ1-1 | 15 | NA | TRBV19 | NA | CASSIRSGLNTEAFF | TGTGCCAGTAGTATAAGGTCAGGTCTGAACACTGAAGCTTTCTTT